Given below is one TCR beta chain in context. Its antigen is currently not known. Base qualities are missing; no much larger clone stands one base away. This entry belongs to a study of blood T cell repertoires in COVID-19 (dated by TCRdb to about 2020). Notes on the research overall: The collaborator samples originated in the United States, Italy and Spain and spanned the acute and convalescent phases of COVID-19. The prospective study material was composed of cDNA or gDNA derived from T cells, B-cell-depleted T cells, or PBMCs. The dataset comprised deeply sampled blood TCRbeta repertoires from subjects exposed to, actively infected with, or recovered from COVID-19. A freely available public database, intended as a resource for researchers studying the immune response to SARS-CoV-2, is where the repertoires were released. The samples were drawn from the first 160 participants of the ongoing ImmuneRACE study and from 950 to 1,500 subjects provided by 6 global collaborators. Nearly every sample came with metadata listing a de-identified subject ID, COVID-19 status, age in years and sex. HLA class I and class II types, where available, came from metadata supplied by the sample provider rather than from assay-based typing. Overall study outcomes, separate from this receptor: Clinical and demographic metadata were provided uncurated, with the amount varying by source and participant.

The cysteine opens and the phenylalanine closes a CDR3 of 14 amino acids. The retained sequence is limited to the CDR3, 42 bases, with the frame set at the first base. Germline trimming amounts to 5 bases on V and 4 bases on J, with 4 as the count of junction bases outside the gene matches. The germline V gene (reference sequence) specifies MNHEY as CDR1 and SMNVEV as CDR2. TCRbeta CDR3 regions were amplified from genomic DNA by means of the immunoSEQ Assay, a bias-controlled multiplex PCR. As for how the authors treated the data: The number of nucleated cells in each sample was estimated by amplification of reference gene primers within the assay. To quantify the absolute abundance of each unique TCRbeta CDR3 rearrangement, sequence reads were collapsed and filtered. For each sample, productive Simpson clonality was calculated as the square root of Simpson's diversity index over productive rearrangements. TCRdb took this table from immuneACCESS and kept in-frame rearrangements with V and J called. Such tables lack part of the clones; where checked against another copy, unresolved V genes explain under half of the gap, and the rest is unexplained. V and J calls and clone size are given by that table; D and trimming were obtained from the DNA. The table for this sample lists some 97,000 clones; roughly 84% of them were counted only once. Of the sample, 7% to 9.5% falls within the top ten clones.

Whole blood was collected in K2EDTA tubes by collaborating institutions according to the institutions' own protocols. For TCRbeta analysis, collaborators shipped samples in one of three forms: frozen whole blood, isolated PBMCs, or DNA extracted from either of those sample types. Sequencing used peripheral blood. This receptor was identified in a man younger than 45 in a cohort sampled during active COVID-19. The rearrangement combines TRBV27 with TRBJ1-5, with 8 junctional bases fitting TRBD1. The nucleotide sequence is given as TGTGCCAGCAGTCTACAGGGGGGTAATCAGCCCCAGCATTTT. Its amino acids are CASSLQGGNQPQHF.